Detailed here is one T cell receptor (beta chain). As yet, its antigen is unknown. It was with 60 Vbeta and 13 Jbeta primers that the PCR ran. Assay used: immunoSEQ multiplex PCR; TCRdb lists only in-frame clones, some missing. This table holds 150,000 to 200,000 clones, approximately 70% found once. This sample is drawn from a study of cytomegalovirus exposure and HLA in healthy donors. On the study more broadly: Earlier results showed 117 million unique TCR beta sequences derived from approximately 180 million T cells. The study, taken as a whole, reports: The authors listed some 160 TCR beta chains as cytomegalovirus-associated. It was reported that TCR beta sequences correctly inferred the HLA-A and HLA-B alleles for most subjects. Among CMV-associated TCR beta chains, most appeared HLA-restricted in a later analysis.

The CDR3 loop spans 12 amino acids. Looked up from germline, CDR1 is LNHDA and CDR2 is SQIVND (reference sequence). Trimming stripped 6 bases from V and 2 bases from J, with 5 bases between. The clonotype comes from a man aged 35 to 55 in good health and CMV-seropositive. The specimen was PBMCs. V is TRBV19 and J is TRBJ1-5; no definite D call. CDR3 bases: TGTGCCAGTAGGAGGGGCAATCAGCCCCAGCATTTT. It codes for CASRRGNQPQHF.